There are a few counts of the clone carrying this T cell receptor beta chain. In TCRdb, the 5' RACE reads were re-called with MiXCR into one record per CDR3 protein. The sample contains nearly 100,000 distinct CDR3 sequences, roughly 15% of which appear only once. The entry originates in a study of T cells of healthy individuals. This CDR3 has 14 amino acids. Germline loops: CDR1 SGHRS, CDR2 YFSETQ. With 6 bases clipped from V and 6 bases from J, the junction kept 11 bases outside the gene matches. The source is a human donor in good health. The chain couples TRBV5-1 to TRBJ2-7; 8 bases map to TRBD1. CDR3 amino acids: CASTVLGQGTEQYF. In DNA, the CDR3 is TGCGCCAGCACCGTACTCGGACAGGGAACCGAGCAGTACTTC.